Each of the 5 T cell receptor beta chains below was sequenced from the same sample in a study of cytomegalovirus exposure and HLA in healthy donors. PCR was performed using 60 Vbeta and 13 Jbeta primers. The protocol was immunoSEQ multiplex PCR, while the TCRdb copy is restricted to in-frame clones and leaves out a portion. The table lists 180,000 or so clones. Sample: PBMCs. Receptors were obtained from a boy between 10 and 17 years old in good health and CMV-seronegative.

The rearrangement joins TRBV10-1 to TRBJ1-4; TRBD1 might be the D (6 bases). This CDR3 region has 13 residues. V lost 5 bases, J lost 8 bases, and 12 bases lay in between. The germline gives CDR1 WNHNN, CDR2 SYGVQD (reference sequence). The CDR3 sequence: CASSSRGGEKLFF. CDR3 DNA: TGCGCCAGCAGTTCCAGGGGTGGGGAAAAACTGTTTTTT.

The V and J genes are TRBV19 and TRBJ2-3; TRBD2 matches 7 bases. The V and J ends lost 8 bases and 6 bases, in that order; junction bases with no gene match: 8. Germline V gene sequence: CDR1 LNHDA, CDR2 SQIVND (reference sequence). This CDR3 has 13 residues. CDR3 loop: CASWSRGFDTQYF. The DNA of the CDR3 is TGTGCCAGTTGGTCGCGGGGGTTCGATACGCAGTATTTT.

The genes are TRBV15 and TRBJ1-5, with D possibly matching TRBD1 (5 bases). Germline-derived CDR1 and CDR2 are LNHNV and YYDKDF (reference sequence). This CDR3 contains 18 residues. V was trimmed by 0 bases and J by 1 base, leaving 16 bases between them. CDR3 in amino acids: CATSRDFAGETSNQPQHF. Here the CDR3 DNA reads TGTGCCACCAGCAGAGATTTCGCGGGGGAGACGAGCAATCAGCCCCAGCATTTT.

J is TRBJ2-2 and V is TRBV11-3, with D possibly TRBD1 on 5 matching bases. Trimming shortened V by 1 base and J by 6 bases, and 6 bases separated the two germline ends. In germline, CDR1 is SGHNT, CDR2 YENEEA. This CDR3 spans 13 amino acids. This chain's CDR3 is CASSLGRAGELFF. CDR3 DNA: TGTGCCAGCAGCTTAGGCAGGGCCGGGGAGCTGTTTTTT.

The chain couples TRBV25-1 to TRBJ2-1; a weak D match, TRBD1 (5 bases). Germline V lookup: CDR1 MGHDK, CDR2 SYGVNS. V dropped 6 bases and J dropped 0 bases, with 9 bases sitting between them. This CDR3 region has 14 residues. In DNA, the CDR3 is TGTGCCAGCAGGACCCAGGGCTCCTACAATGAGCAGTTCTTC. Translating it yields CASRTQGSYNEQFF.